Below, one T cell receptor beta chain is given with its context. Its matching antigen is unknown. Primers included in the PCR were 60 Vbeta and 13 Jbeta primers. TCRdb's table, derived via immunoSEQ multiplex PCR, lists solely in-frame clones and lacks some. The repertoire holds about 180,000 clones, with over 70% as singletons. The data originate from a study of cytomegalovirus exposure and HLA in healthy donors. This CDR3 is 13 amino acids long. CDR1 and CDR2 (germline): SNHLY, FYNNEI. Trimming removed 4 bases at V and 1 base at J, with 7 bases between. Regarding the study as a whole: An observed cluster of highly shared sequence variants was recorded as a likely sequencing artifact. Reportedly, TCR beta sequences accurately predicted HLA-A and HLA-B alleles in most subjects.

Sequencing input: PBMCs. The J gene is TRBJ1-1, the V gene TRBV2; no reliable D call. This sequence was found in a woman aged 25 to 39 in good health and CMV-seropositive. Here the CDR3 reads CASSVTENTEAFF. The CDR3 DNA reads TGTGCCAGCAGTGTTACAGAGAACACTGAAGCTTTCTTT.